These 12 T cell receptor beta chains were sequenced from one sample in a study of blood T cell repertoires in COVID-19. The protocol was immunoSEQ multiplex PCR, while the TCRdb copy is restricted to in-frame clones and leaves out a portion. The sample records under 200,000 clones, 70% to 90% being singletons. Specimen: peripheral blood. The source is a man aged 60 to 75 with active or convalescent COVID-19.

V is TRBV2 and J is TRBJ1-5; D call uncertain. The CDR3 has 15 residues. The V gene lost 0 bases and the J gene lost 1 base, with 7 bases spanning the gap. The germline V gene has CDR1 SNHLY and CDR2 FYNNEI. The CDR3 region is CASSEAGVSNQPQHF. The CDR3 coding sequence is TGTGCCAGCAGTGAAGCCGGGGTGAGCAATCAGCCCCAGCATTTT.

V is TRBV12-3 or TRBV12-4 and J is TRBJ2-1; D might be TRBD1 (5 bases). Between the trimmed V and J ends, which lost 3 bases and 5 bases, there was a span of 8 bases. This CDR3 is 13 amino acids long. The CDR3 nucleotides are TGTGCCAGCAGTTTGGCCAGGGACAATGAGCAGTTCTTC. It translates to CASSLARDNEQFF.

The rearrangement joins TRBV5-1 to TRBJ2-5, with D possibly matching TRBD2 (6 bases). Germline V gene data show CDR1 as SGHRS and CDR2 as YFSETQ. This CDR3 has 15 amino acids. The V end was cut by 3 bases, the J end by 5 bases, with 17 bases between. The CDR3 loop is CASSSGTVRGETQYF. For the CDR3, the DNA is TGCGCCAGCAGCTCCGGGACTGTTCGGGGGGAGACCCAGTACTTC.

The chain is built from TRBV5-1 and TRBJ2-2; D remains ambiguous. This CDR3 spans 12 amino acids. The V end was cut by 0 bases, the J end by 11 bases, with 8 bases between. The germline CDR1 and CDR2 sequences are SGHRS and YFSETQ. CDR3 sequence reads: CASSLAGSELFF. CDR3 bases: TGCGCCAGCAGCTTGGCGGGTTCTGAGCTGTTTTTT.

The genes are TRBV7-2 and TRBJ2-3; 7 bases fit TRBD1. Trimming cost V 2 bases and J 2 bases; bases outside gene matches: 1. The V gene's germline CDR1 is SGHTA and CDR2 FQGNSA. This CDR3 region has 14 residues. CDR3 residues: CASSLRGPTDTQYF. CDR3 nucleotide sequence: TGTGCCAGCAGCTTAAGGGGGCCCACAGATACGCAGTATTTT.

V gene TRBV9 combines with J gene TRBJ2-1; TRBD2 aligns across 7 bases. V lost 3 bases to trimming and J lost 2 bases; unmatched junction nucleotides: 5. In germline, CDR1 is SGDLS, CDR2 YYNGEE. CDR3 length: 15 amino acids. The CDR3 bases are TGTGCCAGCAGCGCCGGGACTAATCCCTACAATGAGCAGTTCTTC. As protein: CASSAGTNPYNEQFF.

V is TRBV24-1 and J is TRBJ2-2, with 9 bases lining up with TRBD1. The V gene's germline CDR1 is KGHDR and CDR2 SFDVKD. The CDR3 extends over 16 amino acids. Losses at the gene ends were 4 bases for V and 5 bases for J; bases not matched to a gene: 7. The CDR3 DNA sequence: TGTGCCACCAGTGACTCCGGGACAGGGAAGACCGGGGAGCTGTTTTTT. The encoded protein is CATSDSGTGKTGELFF.

The chain has TRBV29-1 and TRBJ2-5; perhaps TRBD1 as D (5 bases). From germline, CDR1 is SQVTM and CDR2 ANQGSEA. Trimming took off 6 bases at V and 5 bases at J, with 13 bases between the two ends. CDR3 size: 12 residues. The DNA of the CDR3 is TGCAGCGTCGGTAGGGGTGACGAGACCCAGTACTTC. The encoded protein is CSVGRGDETQYF.

V and J are TRBV6-5 and TRBJ2-5, with D possibly TRBD1 on 5 matching bases. The CDR3 is 14 amino acids. The V gene lost 0 bases and the J gene lost 4 bases, with 9 bases spanning the gap. Germline lookup yields CDR1 MNHEY and CDR2 SVGAGI. The DNA for the CDR3 is TGTGCCAGCAGTTACTCGGGGCAGACAGAGACCCAGTACTTC. Amino acid sequence: CASSYSGQTETQYF.

The chain is built from TRBV5-1 and TRBJ2-3; the match to TRBD2 covers 11 bases. Losses at the gene ends were 1 base for V and 0 bases for J; bases not matched to a gene: 1. CDR1 is SGHRS, CDR2 YFSETQ, per germline. The CDR3 is made up of 16 amino acids. The CDR3 coding sequence is TGCGCCAGCAGCTTGACTAGCGGGGGTAGCACAGATACGCAGTATTTT. It translates to CASSLTSGGSTDTQYF.

V is TRBV2 and J is TRBJ2-1; weak D call: TRBD2 (6 bases). Between the trimmed V and J ends, which lost 2 bases and 4 bases, there was a span of 9 bases. The CDR3 is made up of 14 amino acids. Germline CDR1 is SNHLY and CDR2 is FYNNEI. CDR3 amino acids: CASSELGGYNEQFF. The CDR3 nucleotides are TGTGCCAGCAGTGAATTGGGGGGATACAATGAGCAGTTCTTC.

The J gene is TRBJ1-2, the V gene TRBV12-3 or TRBV12-4; D is possibly TRBD1 (6 bases). The CDR3 covers 12 residues. V was clipped by 7 bases and J by 8 bases, with 14 bases between them. The CDR3, as DNA: TGTGCCAGCACCTTACAGGGACGGGGCTACACCTTC. It translates to CASTLQGRGYTF.